Each of the 32 T cell receptor beta chains below was sequenced from the same sample in a study of cytomegalovirus exposure and HLA in healthy donors. Some clones are missing from TCRdb's copy, which holds only in-frame ones; the method was immunoSEQ multiplex PCR. The sample yields about 110,000 clones, under 85% seen once. The sample consisted of PBMCs. These receptors all stem from a woman aged 18 to 35 in good health and CMV-seronegative.

This chain connects TRBV6-5 to TRBJ2-1, with 9 bases matching TRBD2. The CDR3 covers 16 residues. Germline V lookup: CDR1 MNHEY, CDR2 SVGAGI. V gave up 4 bases and J gave up 5 bases; unmatched junction bases: 9. CDR3: CASSSLASGVHNEQFF. CDR3 sequence (DNA): TGTGCCAGCAGTTCCCTCGCTAGCGGGGTTCACAATGAGCAGTTCTTC.

This clone was picked up one time. The CDR3 protein is CASSQGHTEAFF. Here the CDR3 DNA reads TGTGCCAGCAGTCAGGGTCACACTGAAGCTTTCTTT. V is TRBV6-5 and J is TRBJ1-1; a weak D match, TRBD1 (5 bases). This CDR3 is 12 amino acids long. The germline V and J ends were trimmed by 5 bases and 3 bases, with 7 bases remaining between them. Germline assignment: CDR1 MNHEY and CDR2 SVGAGI.

This chain joins TRBV7-9 and TRBJ2-4; TRBD1 matches 9 bases. The junction had 5 bases not matched to a gene; V was cut back by 4 bases and J by 1 base. Germline lookup yields CDR1 SEHNR and CDR2 FQNEAQ (reference sequence). The CDR3 has 16 residues. This chain's CDR3 is CASSSGQGLAKNIQYF. CDR3 in DNA: TGTGCCAGCAGCTCCGGACAGGGGTTGGCCAAAAACATTCAGTACTTC.

The chain combines TRBV10-2 with TRBJ1-2, with 9 bases aligning to TRBD1. This CDR3 region has 14 residues. The junction had 4 bases not matched to a gene; V was cut back by 0 bases and J by 8 bases. CDR1 WSHSY and CDR2 SAAADI come from the germline V gene. The CDR3 is CASSESLTGGGYTF. The CDR3 DNA is TGCGCCAGCAGTGAGTCCCTCACAGGGGGCGGCTACACCTTC.

The chain employs TRBV28 and TRBJ2-3, with D perhaps TRBD1 (5 bases). Germline V CDR1 and CDR2: MDHEN, SYDVKM. The CDR3 has 16 amino acids. V lost 3 bases, J lost 5 bases, and 18 bases lay in between. The CDR3 DNA sequence: TGTGCCAGCAGTTTTTTTGCGCAGGGATCATTAGATACGCAGTATTTT. This sequence encodes CASSFFAQGSLDTQYF.

The chain has TRBV6-4 and TRBJ2-1; D might be TRBD2 (5 bases). CDR3 size: 16 residues. The V and J ends lost 4 bases and 10 bases respectively, with 23 bases between them. Germline CDR1 reads MRHNA; CDR2 reads SNTAGT. CDR3 residues: CASSARSDHPTREQFF. As DNA, the CDR3 is TGTGCCAGCAGTGCCAGGTCGGACCACCCAACTAGGGAGCAGTTCTTC.

J is TRBJ2-5 and V is TRBV28; D might be TRBD1 (6 bases). CDR1 MDHEN and CDR2 SYDVKM come from the germline V gene. The V end was cut by 8 bases, the J end by 4 bases, with 20 bases between. The CDR3 covers 15 residues. CDR3 DNA: TGTGCCAGCGCCTCAACTCAGGGGTCGCGAGAGACCCAGTACTTC. This sequence encodes CASASTQGSRETQYF.

With regard to this clone: The germline gene is not matched at one end of the junction; a read error may be the cause. This chain uses TRBV6-1 with TRBJ1-2, with TRBD1 identical over 7 bases. The CDR3 is made up of 11 amino acids. In germline, CDR1 is MNHNS, CDR2 SASEGT. The CDR3 is CASSDFTGEAF. The CDR3 DNA reads TGTGCCAGCAGTGACTTTACAGGGGAAGCCTTC.

This chain uses TRBV4-2 with TRBJ2-7; TRBD2 matches at 8 bases. CDR3 length: 17 amino acids. Germline V CDR1 and CDR2: LGHNA, YNFKEQ. Germline trimming cut 1 base from V and 3 bases from J; bases unmatched to any gene: 11. CDR3 nucleotide sequence: TGTGCCAGCAGCCAAGGTCTTCTTACTAGCGGTTTCTACGAGCAGTACTTC. This sequence encodes CASSQGLLTSGFYEQYF.

The chain links TRBV2 to TRBJ1-1; no clear D gene. V was clipped by 4 bases and J by 1 base, with 10 bases between them. This CDR3 comprises 14 residues. CDR1 and CDR2 (germline): SNHLY, FYNNEI. The CDR3 DNA reads TGTGCCAGCAGTGGTCTTAGAGGGAACACTGAAGCTTTCTTT. This encodes CASSGLRGNTEAFF.

In regard to this clone: One junction end does not reproduce the germline sequence, and a read error may be involved. The rearrangement joins TRBV5-4 to TRBJ1-2; 8 positions match TRBD1. This CDR3 is built from 14 residues. Looked up from germline, CDR1 is SGHNT and CDR2 is YYREEE (reference sequence). The CDR3 DNA is TGTGCCAGCACCTTGGACAGGGAGGGCCATGGCTACACCTTC. Protein: CASTLDREGHGYTF.

V usage is TRBV13 and J usage is TRBJ2-7; D is possibly TRBD2 (6 bases). The CDR3 contains 14 residues. CDR1 is PRHDT and CDR2 is FYEKMQ in the germline V gene (reference sequence). V lost 1 base to trimming and J lost 1 base, with 8 bases between them. The CDR3 here is CASSLVRGSYEQYF. As DNA, the CDR3 is TGTGCCAGCAGCTTAGTTCGGGGGTCCTACGAGCAGTACTTC.

V and J are TRBV7-3 and TRBJ1-6; 7 bases match TRBD1. The germline V gene has CDR1 SGHTA and CDR2 FQGTGA. Losses at the gene ends were 3 bases for V and 7 bases for J; bases not matched to a gene: 3. CDR3 length equals 14 residues. DNA for the CDR3: TGTGCCAGCAGCTTCGGGACAGCGAATTCACCCCTCCACTTT. Translated, it gives CASSFGTANSPLHF.

The rearrangement links TRBV5-6 to TRBJ2-2; 14 bases match TRBD2. The V and J ends lost 6 bases and 3 bases, in that order; junction bases with no gene match: 7. The CDR3 covers 17 residues. Germline V lookup: CDR1 SGHDT, CDR2 YYEEEE. CDR3 sequence: CASTKGLAGADTGELFF. The CDR3 nucleotides are TGTGCCAGCACCAAGGGACTAGCGGGGGCCGACACCGGGGAGCTGTTTTTT. Based on the CDR3 plus reference TRBV5-6 and TRBJ2-2, the full variable domain is DAGVTQSPTHLIKTRGQQVTLRCSPKSGHDTVSWYQQALGQGPQFIFQYYEEEERQRGNFPDRFSGHQFPNYSSELNVNALLLGDSALYLCASTKGLAGADTGELFFGEGSRLTVL.

The V and J genes are TRBV6-1 and TRBJ1-1; 9 bases agree with TRBD1. CDR1 and CDR2 from the germline V gene are MNHNS and SASEGT. The CDR3 is 14 residues long. Trimming took 4 bases from V and 3 from J; bases not matched to a gene: 3. CDR3 sequence: CASSGTGGYTEAFF. CDR3 in DNA: TGTGCCAGCAGTGGAACAGGGGGCTACACTGAAGCTTTCTTT.

The J gene is TRBJ2-7, the V gene TRBV2; 7 bases are a match to TRBD1. Germline-derived CDR1 and CDR2 are SNHLY and FYNNEI. V was clipped by 4 bases and J by 2 bases; unmatched bases: 2. This CDR3 spans 13 amino acids. The CDR3 bases are TGTGCCAGCAGTGCCGGGACAGCCTACGAGCAGTACTTC. Protein: CASSAGTAYEQYF.

The count of this clone is one. V gene TRBV27 combines with J gene TRBJ2-5; possibly TRBD2 for D (5 bases). The CDR3 totals 17 residues. Germline CDR1 and CDR2: MNHEY and SMNVEV (reference sequence). V was shortened by 4 bases and J by 1 base, with 19 bases between the two germline ends. For the CDR3, the DNA is TGTGCCAGCAGTTCATTTCCCCCCCCTAGCCTCCAAGAGACCCAGTACTTC. Protein sequence: CASSSFPPPSLQETQYF.

This sequence joins TRBV27 and TRBJ2-7, with 8 bases aligning to TRBD1. The CDR3 contains 14 residues. V was pared by 4 bases and J by 5 bases, with 7 bases of the junction left unmatched. Germline CDR1 MNHEY, CDR2 SMNVEV (reference sequence). As DNA, the CDR3 is TGTGCCAGCAGTTACCAGACAGGGGCGCACGAGCAGTACTTC. Amino acids: CASSYQTGAHEQYF.

This clone was observed a single time. The chain has TRBV10-3 and TRBJ2-3, with 9 bases matching TRBD2. The CDR3 loop spans 17 amino acids. V was pared by 5 bases and J by 0 bases, with 9 bases of the junction left unmatched. Germline lookup yields CDR1 ENHRY and CDR2 SYGVKD. The CDR3 spells CAISTSGGTSSTDTQYF. The CDR3 DNA follows: TGTGCCATCAGTACCAGCGGGGGGACGTCCAGCACAGATACGCAGTATTTT.

This clone was seen only a few times. V and J are TRBV11-2 and TRBJ1-2; D perhaps matches TRBD1 (6 bases). Germline V gene data show CDR1 as SGHAT and CDR2 as FQNNGV. V was shortened by 5 bases and J by 6 bases, with 13 bases between the two germline ends. The CDR3 extends over 13 amino acids. DNA for the CDR3: TGTGCCAGCAGCGAGACAGGATTGGATGGCTACACCTTC. Its protein is CASSETGLDGYTF.

J is TRBJ1-1 and V is TRBV6-1; D unclear. The ends were cut back, 6 bases at V and 0 bases at J, with 14 bases in the middle. The CDR3 consists of 15 residues. Germline CDR1 and CDR2: MNHNS and SASEGT. DNA for the CDR3: TGTGCCAGCAGCGACGGGCGGGAAGTGAACACTGAAGCTTTCTTT. Protein sequence: CASSDGREVNTEAFF.

The chain links TRBV13 to TRBJ2-6, with TRBD2 matching 8 bases. Unmatched junction bases numbered 5, after V lost 8 bases and J lost 2 bases. Looked up from germline, CDR1 is PRHDT and CDR2 is FYEKMQ (reference sequence). The CDR3 contains 15 residues. Here the CDR3 reads CASRRGGAGANVLTF. CDR3 nucleotide sequence: TGTGCCAGCCGCCGGGGGGGCGCTGGGGCCAACGTCCTGACTTTC.

The chain couples TRBV21-1 to TRBJ2-2; the listed D gene, TRBD1, was not tested against the DNA. TRBV21-1 is a documented pseudogene. The CDR3 sequence is 16 residues long. This CDR3 is CASTKWTEKSTGELFF. CDR3 nucleotide sequence: TGTGCCAGCACCAAATGGACAGAGAAGAGCACCGGGGAGCTGTTTTTT.

The gene calls are TRBV14 and TRBJ2-7, with 7 bases matching TRBD1. J gave up 6 bases and V 5 bases, and 7 bases lay outside the gene matches. Per germline, CDR1 SGHDN and CDR2 FVKESK. This CDR3 region has 13 residues. CDR3 bases: TGTGCCAGCAGCGTTTACAGGGGTTCCGAGCAGTACTTC. This codes for CASSVYRGSEQYF. Drawing the rest from reference TRBV14 and TRBJ2-7, the complete variable domain is EAGVTQFPSHSVIEKGQTVTLRCDPISGHDNLYWYRRVMGKEIKFLLHFVKESKQDESGMPNNRFLAERTGGTYSTLKVQPAELEDSGVYFCASSVYRGSEQYFGPGTRLTVT.

The DNA for the CDR3 is TGTGCCTGGAGCCCGGACAGGGACTATGGCTACACCTTC. Protein sequence: CAWSPDRDYGYTF. V is TRBV30 and J is TRBJ1-2; 8 bases agree with TRBD1. This CDR3 is built from 13 residues. Germline assignment: CDR1 GTSNPN and CDR2 SVGIG (reference sequence). The V segment lost 3 bases and the J segment 3 bases; nucleotides outside the gene matches: 3.

This chain joins TRBV27 and TRBJ1-1, with TRBD1 matching 8 bases. The CDR3 is 12 residues long. V lost 3 bases and J lost 10; bases outside the gene matches: 4. Germline loops: CDR1 MNHEY, CDR2 SMNVEV (reference sequence). As DNA, the CDR3 is TGTGCCAGCAGTTTCACAACAGGGGGAGCTTTCTTT. It is translated as CASSFTTGGAFF.

Comment on this clone: A far larger clone is one nucleotide away, so this likely arose from a read error. The chain recombines TRBV2 with TRBJ2-7; 7 bases match TRBD1. The germline CDR1 and CDR2 sequences are SNHLY and FYNNEI. Trimming at V came to 4 bases and at J to 4 bases, leaving 1 base not matched to a gene. This CDR3 spans 12 amino acids. CDR3 loop: CASSGQGYEQYF. In nucleotides, the CDR3 is TGTGCCAGCAGTGGACAGGGTTACGAGCAGTACTTC.

The genes are TRBV4-1 and TRBJ2-7; TRBD1 aligns across 10 bases. Germline values: CDR1 MGHRA, CDR2 YSYEKL. Trimming at V came to 4 bases and at J to 5 bases, leaving 5 bases not matched to a gene. The CDR3 runs to 14 residues. The CDR3 region has the DNA TGCGCCAGCAGCCTCAGGGACAGGGGCGACGAGCAGTACTTC. The encoded protein is CASSLRDRGDEQYF.

This clone was detected only once. The chain recombines TRBV5-1 with TRBJ2-5; D is uncertain. CDR1 and CDR2 from the germline V gene are SGHRS and YFSETQ. The CDR3 consists of 11 residues. Trimming removed 3 bases at V and 4 bases at J, with 4 bases between. The CDR3 reads CASSSGETQYF. CDR3 bases: TGCGCCAGCAGCTCGGGAGAGACCCAGTACTTC.

This chain connects TRBV25-1 to TRBJ2-2, with TRBD2 as a possible D gene (7 bases). CDR1 is MGHDK, CDR2 SYGVNS, per germline. Trimming cost V 8 bases and J 2 bases, with 15 bases left between them. CDR3 length: 15 residues. The CDR3 sequence: CASFGRGANTGELFF. Here the CDR3 DNA reads TGTGCCAGCTTTGGGAGGGGGGCTAACACCGGGGAGCTGTTTTTT.

The chain uses TRBV4-1 and TRBJ1-5; TRBD1 is a possible D gene (6 bases). Germline values: CDR1 MGHRA, CDR2 YSYEKL. CDR3 length: 17 amino acids. Trimming removed 1 base from V and 6 bases from J, with 19 bases in between. The CDR3: CASSQARAGGQIQPQHF. In nucleotides, the CDR3 is TGCGCCAGCAGCCAAGCCCGGGCGGGGGGCCAGATTCAGCCCCAGCATTTT.

The chain carries TRBV19 and TRBJ1-2; 11 nucleotides agree with TRBD1. V was pared by 6 bases and J by 2 bases, with 2 bases of the junction left unmatched. CDR1 LNHDA and CDR2 SQIVND come from the germline V gene (reference sequence). CDR3 length: 14 residues. CDR3 sequence (DNA): TGTGCCAGTAGGGGACAGGGGGGGAACTATGGCTACACCTTC. Translation: CASRGQGGNYGYTF.